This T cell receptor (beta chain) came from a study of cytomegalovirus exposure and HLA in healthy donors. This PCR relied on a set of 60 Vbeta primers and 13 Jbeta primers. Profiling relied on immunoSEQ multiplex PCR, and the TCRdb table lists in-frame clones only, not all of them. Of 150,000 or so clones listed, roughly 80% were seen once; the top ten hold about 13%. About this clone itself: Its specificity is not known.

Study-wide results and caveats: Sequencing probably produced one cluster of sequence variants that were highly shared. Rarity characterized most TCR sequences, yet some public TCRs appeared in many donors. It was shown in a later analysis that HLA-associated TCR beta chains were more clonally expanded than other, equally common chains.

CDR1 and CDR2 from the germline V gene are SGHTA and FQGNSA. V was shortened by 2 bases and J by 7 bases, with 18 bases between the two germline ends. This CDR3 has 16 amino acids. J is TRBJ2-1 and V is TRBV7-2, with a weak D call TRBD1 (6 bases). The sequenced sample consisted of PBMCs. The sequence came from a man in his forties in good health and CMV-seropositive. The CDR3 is CASSLTNNREWNEQFF. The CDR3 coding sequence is TGTGCCAGCAGCTTAACGAATAACAGGGAGTGGAATGAGCAGTTCTTC.